This is a list of T cell receptor beta chains from one sample in a study of blood T cell repertoires in COVID-19. Profiled with immunoSEQ multiplex PCR; TCRdb holds only in-frame clones, not every one. The repertoire has approximately 46,000 clones, approximately 82% of them found once; the top ten carry approximately 12%. Specimen: peripheral blood. The receptors come from a human donor in a cohort sampled during active COVID-19. Each CDR3 is given with its conserved first and last residue. D genes are given only for firm matches. Size is omitted from some rows. Given values are once, few, many or a class for expanded clones.

J gene,clone size,D gene,V gene,CDR3 DNA,CDR3 protein
TRBJ2-7,once,TRBD1,TRBV5-5,TGTGCCAGCAGCTTGGGGGGACAGGGCAACGAGCAGTACTTC,CASSLGGQGNEQYF
TRBJ2-5,once,NA,TRBV4-1,TGCGCCAGCAGCCAAGATGAGGCGGGTGCTTTAGGGACCCAGTACTTC,CASSQDEAGALGTQYF
TRBJ1-2,NA,NA,TRBV18,TGTGCCAGCACCCCGCGGCCGACCACGAGAATGAGCTCTTATGGCTACACCTTC,CASTPRPTTRMSSYGYTF
TRBJ1-4,NA,NA,TRBV19,TGTGCCGCAGGGTTTGAAAAACTGTTTTTT,CAAGFEKLFF
TRBJ1-3,NA,TRBD1,TRBV5-4,TGTGCCAGCAGCTTAGACAGGGGGCTGGGAAACACCATATATTTT,CASSLDRGLGNTIYF
TRBJ2-7,NA,NA,TRBV11-2,TGTGCCAGCAGCAAAAACAGGGAGGGCACCTACGAGCAGTACTTC,CASSKNREGTYEQYF
TRBJ1-6,NA,NA,TRBV15,TGTGCCACCGGTTACAGGGTTTCGTTGGAACCCCTCCACTTT,CATGYRVSLEPLHF
TRBJ1-1,NA,TRBD1,TRBV6-1,TGTGCCAGCAGTGATCAAAAGGGACAGGGGGGTGAAGCTTTCTTT,CASSDQKGQGGEAFF
TRBJ1-2,NA,NA,TRBV19,TGTGCCAGTAGTATAGCGACTTTTCGTCTCTATGGCTACACCTTC,CASSIATFRLYGYTF
TRBJ2-5,NA,TRBD1,TRBV12-3/TRBV12-4,TGTGCCAGCAGCTACAGGGGTGGAGAGACCCAGTACTTC,CASSYRGGETQYF
TRBJ1-1,NA,NA,TRBV6-2/TRBV6-3,TGTGCCAGCAGCCGGACAGAGAACACTGAAGCTTTCTTT,CASSRTENTEAFF
TRBJ1-5,NA,NA,TRBV5-3,TGTGCCAGAAGCTCCCCGACAGCTCAGCCCCAGCATTTT,CARSSPTAQPQHF
TRBJ1-1,NA,NA,TRBV7-2,TGTGCCAGCAGCCTTATGGCCGAGAACACTGAAGCTTTCTTT,CASSLMAENTEAFF
TRBJ2-6,NA,TRBD2,TRBV4-1,TGCGCCAGCAGCCCTGGACTAGCGGTCTCTGGGGCCAACGTCCTGACTTTC,CASSPGLAVSGANVLTF
TRBJ1-4,once,NA,TRBV13,TGTGCCAGCAGCCAGGGAATCCGTTTCAGTGAAAAACTGTTTTTT,CASSQGIRFSEKLFF
TRBJ1-5,NA,NA,TRBV4-3,TGCGCCAGCAGCCAAGATCGGGGGGGCAGGGGATATAGCAATCAGCCCCAGCATTTT,CASSQDRGGRGYSNQPQHF
TRBJ1-1,NA,NA,TRBV4-2,TGTGCCAGCAGCCAAGATCTCGGAGCGAACACTGAAGCTTTCTTT,CASSQDLGANTEAFF
TRBJ1-1,NA,TRBD1,TRBV19,TGTGCCAGCCATTACAGGGGGCGGACTGAAGCTTTCTTT,CASHYRGRTEAFF
TRBJ2-3,NA,TRBD2,TRBV5-6,TGTGCCAGCAGCTTGACCACACTAGCGGGGGGCGGCACAGATACGCAGTATTTT,CASSLTTLAGGGTDTQYF
TRBJ1-4,NA,TRBD1,TRBV6-6,TGTGCCAGCAGTTCGACAGGGGGTAATGAAAAACTGTTTTTT,CASSSTGGNEKLFF
TRBJ2-7,medium-sized,NA,TRBV20-1,TGCAGTGCTAGACTTTCCTACGAGCAGTACTTC,CSARLSYEQYF
TRBJ2-7,NA,NA,TRBV7-2,TGTGCCAGCAGCTTAGACAGGTTCGAGCAGTACTTC,CASSLDRFEQYF
TRBJ1-2,NA,NA,TRBV11-2,TGTGCCAGCAGCCCAGGACAGTTTAGGGGCTACACCTTC,CASSPGQFRGYTF
TRBJ2-1,NA,TRBD1,TRBV14,TGTGCCAGCAGCAGGACAGGGGGCTTGCATGAGCAGTTCTTC,CASSRTGGLHEQFF
TRBJ2-5,few,NA,TRBV2,TGTGCCAGCAGTGAACGAGGTAGCGGAACGTACCAAGAGACCCAGTACTTC,CASSERGSGTYQETQYF
TRBJ2-2,NA,TRBD2,TRBV7-2,TGTGCCAGCAGCTTAATAGCGGGATGGGGGGCCTGGAACACCGGGGAGCTGTTTTTT,CASSLIAGWGAWNTGELFF
TRBJ1-1,NA,NA,TRBV19,TGTGCCAGTAGTATCACAGTGCCTAACACTGAAGCTTTCTTT,CASSITVPNTEAFF